This T cell receptor (beta chain) was captured by sequencing in a study of control samples from healthy donors and cancer patients. Clones were read by immunoSEQ multiplex PCR, and TCRdb kept only the in-frame ones, dropping some. The sample holds 70,000 or so clones; approximately 80% are singletons and the top ten take about 26%. J gave up 3 bases and V 3 bases, and 9 bases lay outside the gene matches. Germline assignment: CDR1 LGHNA and CDR2 YNFKEQ. This CDR3 has 16 residues. Sequenced sample: blood. The chain is built from TRBV4-2 and TRBJ2-3; 7 bases are shared with TRBD1. The receptor was isolated from a man in his forties or fifties in good health. The CDR3 loop reads CASSHGTGDWTDTQYF. The CDR3 DNA follows: TGTGCCAGCAGCCACGGCACAGGGGATTGGACAGATACGCAGTATTTT.